This is a list of T cell receptor beta chains from one sample in a study of neurological immune-mediated disorders. Each CDR3 protein is one row after TCRdb ran MiXCR on the 5' RACE reads. The sample has 15,000 to 20,000 distinct CDR3 sequences, approximately 14% seen once. The specimen sequenced was CD4+ T cells from blood. The receptor source for this set is a woman in her sixties with HTLV-1-associated myelopathy (HAM/TSP). CDR3s include the opening cysteine and the closing phenylalanine or tryptophan. D genes are given only for firm matches. Some rows mark clone size as missing; the rest say once, few, many or name a class of expanded clone.

v_call	clone_size	j_call	d_call	cdr3_aa	cdr3_nt
TRBV25-1	medium-sized	TRBJ2-7	.	CASSVGDGPYEQYF	TGTGCCAGCAGTGTAGGGGACGGACCCTACGAGCAGTACTTC
TRBV21-1	many	TRBJ2-7	.	CASSKPLKLSYEQYF	TGTGCCAGCAGCAAGCCACTCAAGCTTTCCTACGAGCAGTACTTC
TRBV3-1	medium-sized	TRBJ2-3	TRBD1	CASSLQIRGPTEDTQYF	TGTGCCAGCAGCCTACAAATCAGGGGGCCCACGGAGGATACGCAGTATTTT
TRBV5-1	many	TRBJ2-1	TRBD2	CASSPHLAGGLDEQFF	TGCGCCAGCAGCCCGCACCTAGCGGGGGGGCTTGATGAGCAGTTCTTC
TRBV5-6	.	TRBJ2-2	TRBD1	CASRWRDRATGEPFF	TGTGCCAGCAGATGGCGGGACAGGGCGACCGGGGAGCCGTTTTTT
TRBV2	many	TRBJ2-3	.	CASSFIDPTTDTQYF	TGTGCCAGCAGTTTTATCGACCCTACGACAGATACGCAGTATTTT
TRBV5-1	few	TRBJ2-7	.	CASSFYICSAFPGTGSYEQYF	.
TRBV6-5	many	TRBJ1-6	.	CASSRGAINSPLHF	TGTGCCAGCAGCCGCGGGGCCATTAATTCACCCCTCCACTTT
TRBV20-1	many	TRBJ2-7	.	CSASIRGYEQYF	TGCAGTGCTAGCATCAGGGGCTACGAGCAGTACTTC
TRBV29-1	many	TRBJ1-3	TRBD1	CSVRQGDGNTIYF	TGCAGCGTCCGACAGGGGGATGGAAACACCATATATTTT
TRBV7-2	many	TRBJ1-5	.	CASASVRNQPQHF	TGTGCCAGCGCCTCGGTTAGGAATCAGCCCCAGCATTTT
TRBV11-3	medium-sized	TRBJ2-1	.	CASSSAIGYNEQFF	TGTGCCAGCAGCTCCGCAATAGGGTACAATGAGCAGTTCTTC
TRBV5-1	many	TRBJ2-1	TRBD2	CASRRTSNNEQFF	TGCGCCAGCCGCAGGACTAGCAACAATGAGCAGTTCTTC
TRBV15	many	TRBJ1-1	.	CATSTTTDGNTEAFF	TGTGCCACCAGCACGACAACGGACGGGAACACTGAAGCTTTCTTT
TRBV6-2/TRBV6-3	many	TRBJ2-3	.	CASSYGSTDTQYF	TGTGCCAGCAGTTACGGGAGCACAGATACGCAGTATTTT
TRBV20-1	many	TRBJ1-2	TRBD1	CSANLPGTGRTYYGYTF	TGCAGTGCTAACTTGCCAGGGACAGGGCGAACCTACTATGGCTACACCTTC
TRBV29-1	many	TRBJ2-3	.	CSVVRGSTDTQYF	TGCAGCGTTGTCCGCGGGAGCACAGATACGCAGTATTTT